The 19 T cell receptor beta chains listed next were all sequenced from one sample in a study of T-cell memory formation after mild COVID-19. MiXCR, run by TCRdb on the 5' RACE reads, gives a single entry per CDR3 protein. The sample lists roughly 280,000 distinct CDR3 sequences, around 16% occurring once. The sample consisted of PBMCs or a T cell subset sorted from them (not recorded which). These TCRs come from a man younger than 35 who had mild COVID-19 (a few samples of this study predate the infection). Cell type and time point are not known.

This clonotype was seen a handful of times. CDR3 loop: CASTWDRGSWTEAFF. As DNA, the CDR3 is TGCGCCAGCACTTGGGACAGGGGTTCTTGGACTGAAGCTTTCTTT. This chain joins TRBV10-2 and TRBJ1-1; TRBD1 matches at 10 bases. The ends lost 7 bases at V and 5 bases at J; junction bases unmatched: 10. This CDR3 has 15 amino acids. Looked up from germline, CDR1 is WSHSY and CDR2 is SAAADI.

The genes are TRBV6-1 and TRBJ2-3; TRBD1 is a possible D gene (6 bases). The CDR3 runs to 16 residues. The V gene lost 1 base and the J gene lost 3 bases, with 14 bases spanning the gap. Germline V gives CDR1 MNHNS, CDR2 SASEGT. The CDR3 spells CASSEEADSFTDTQYF. CDR3 sequence (DNA): TGTGCCAGCAGTGAAGAGGCGGACAGCTTTACAGATACGCAGTATTTT.

In its sample, this clonotype was seen a few times. The rearrangement joins TRBV11-2 to TRBJ1-3; unclear D gene. CDR1 and CDR2 (germline): SGHAT, FQNNGV. The CDR3 has 14 residues. The V end lost 4 bases, the J end lost 4 bases, and 11 bases lay between the germline ends. The CDR3 here is CASSSTPGGNTIYF. The CDR3 DNA is TGTGCCAGCAGCTCCACTCCGGGGGGAAACACCATATATTTT. Supplemented by reference TRBV11-2 and TRBJ1-3, the full variable domain reads EAGVAQSPRYKIIEKRQSVAFWCNPISGHATLYWYQQILGQGPKLLIQFQNNGVVDDSQLPKDRFSAERLKGVDSTLKIQPAKLEDSAVYLCASSSTPGGNTIYFGEGSWLTVV.

This clonotype has a count of ten or more. The genes are TRBV20-1 and TRBJ2-1; no firm D call. Germline loops: CDR1 DFQATT, CDR2 SNEGSKA (reference sequence). The V end was cut by 6 bases, the J end by 6 bases, with 18 bases between. The CDR3 is 14 amino acids. CDR3 protein: CSAEQPPVGNEQFF. The CDR3 region has the DNA TGCAGTGCCGAGCAACCTCCGGTGGGCAATGAGCAGTTCTTC.

The CDR3: CASSPRQGSTDTQYF. DNA for the CDR3: TGCGCCAGCAGCCCTCGACAGGGTAGCACAGATACGCAGTATTTT. The genes are TRBV5-1 and TRBJ2-3; 7 nucleotides match TRBD1. Germline CDR1 reads SGHRS; CDR2 reads YFSETQ. The CDR3 is made up of 15 amino acids. V shed 4 bases and J 0 bases; nucleotides not matched to a gene: 5. Together with reference TRBV5-1 and TRBJ2-3, the CDR3 gives the full variable domain: KAGVTQTPRYLIKTRGQQVTLSCSPISGHRSVSWYQQTPGQGLQFLFEYFSETQRNKGNFPGRFSGRQFSNSRSEMNVSTLELGDSALYLCASSPRQGSTDTQYFGPGTRLTVL.

A few counts support this clonotype. The rearrangement links TRBV28 to TRBJ1-2; no firm D call. Trimming took 2 bases from V and 8 from J, leaving 12 bases between them. CDR1 is MDHEN and CDR2 is SYDVKM in the germline V gene. The CDR3 consists of 13 residues. The CDR3 coding sequence is TGTGCCAGCAGTTTAGGAGAAAACCCGGGCTACACCTTC. Translation: CASSLGENPGYTF.

This clonotype was counted many times. The chain recombines TRBV5-1 with TRBJ2-3, with 10 nucleotides matching TRBD2. V dropped 5 bases and J dropped 6; count of bases not matched to a gene: 3. The CDR3 runs to 13 residues. Per the germline V gene, CDR1 is SGHRS and CDR2 is YFSETQ. The DNA for the CDR3 is TGCGCCAGCAGTTTTAGCGGGGGGGATACGCAGTATTTT. The encoded protein is CASSFSGGDTQYF.

The V gene is TRBV7-8, the J gene TRBJ1-1; a weak D match, TRBD1 (5 bases). The CDR3 runs to 14 residues. Germline V lookup: CDR1 SGHVS, CDR2 FQNEAQ. Trimming took off 3 bases at V and 4 bases at J, with 12 bases between the two ends. The CDR3 spells CASSFSWGRTEAFF. The CDR3 DNA is TGTGCCAGCAGCTTTAGCTGGGGACGCACTGAAGCTTTCTTT.

This clonotype was detected ten times or more. The chain joins TRBV12-3 or TRBV12-4 to TRBJ2-5; 8 nucleotides line up with TRBD1. J lost 3 bases, V lost 5 bases, and 2 bases had no gene match. CDR3 size: 13 residues. The CDR3 DNA reads as TGTGCCAGCAGTGCGACAGGGGAAGAGACCCAGTACTTC. Residues: CASSATGEETQYF.

V is TRBV4-3 and J is TRBJ2-1, with 10 bases aligning to TRBD2. After removal of 1 base from V and 6 bases from J, the junction contained 12 bases not matched to a gene. The CDR3 runs 18 residues. Germline V lookup: CDR1 LGHNA, CDR2 YSLEER. The CDR3 here is CASSQGGLAGAPFNEQFF. CDR3 bases: TGCGCCAGCAGCCAAGGCGGCCTAGCGGGGGCCCCTTTCAATGAGCAGTTCTTC.

This clonotype was detected only a few times. The rearrangement links TRBV6-2 or TRBV6-3 to TRBJ2-1; 7 bases line up with TRBD1. Trimming took 7 bases from V and 7 from J; bases not matched to a gene: 7. This CDR3 comprises 13 residues. The germline V gene encodes CDR1 MNHEY and CDR2 SVGEGT. In nucleotides, the CDR3 is TGTGCCAGCACTCGGACAGGTTGGAATGAGCAGTTCTTC. This codes for CASTRTGWNEQFF.

The rearrangement uses TRBV5-1 and TRBJ1-1, with D uncertain. CDR3 length: 16 amino acids. The V gene's germline CDR1 is SGHRS and CDR2 YFSETQ. V was cut by 2 bases and J by 0 bases, with 14 bases left in between. In DNA form, the CDR3 reads TGCGCCAGCAGCTTTCTATCGACCGACGTGAACACTGAAGCTTTCTTT. Its translation is CASSFLSTDVNTEAFF.

This clonotype turned up a few times. The gene calls are TRBV12-3 or TRBV12-4 and TRBJ1-3; no reliable D call. CDR3 length: 12 amino acids. Trimming took 6 bases from V and 7 from J, leaving 10 bases between them. Here the CDR3 DNA reads TGTGCCAGCAGCTCCAGGTTTAACACCATATATTTT. Its protein product is CASSSRFNTIYF.

This clonotype occurred once. The gene calls are TRBV19 and TRBJ2-7; 11 bases line up with TRBD1. Germline V lookup: CDR1 LNHDA, CDR2 SQIVND (reference sequence). The CDR3 loop spans 14 amino acids. Trimming took 6 bases from V and 7 from J; bases not matched to a gene: 8. The chain's CDR3 is CASSPGTGGWEQYF. The CDR3 DNA follows: TGTGCCAGTAGCCCCGGGACAGGGGGATGGGAGCAGTACTTC.

The chain couples TRBV4-3 to TRBJ1-2; D is possibly TRBD1 (6 bases). CDR3 length equals 16 residues. The V gene lost 1 base and the J gene lost 4 bases, with 16 bases spanning the gap. Per germline, CDR1 LGHNA and CDR2 YSLEER. The CDR3 here is CASSQGYLAGVYGYTF. In nucleotides, the CDR3 is TGCGCCAGCAGCCAAGGATATCTGGCAGGGGTCTATGGCTACACCTTC.

This chain connects TRBV6-5 to TRBJ2-2, with TRBD2 identical over 7 bases. With 4 bases clipped from V and 2 bases from J, the junction kept 4 bases outside the gene matches. CDR3 length: 15 residues. Germline assignment: CDR1 MNHEY and CDR2 SVGAGI. This chain's CDR3 is CASSFGDYNTGELFF. In DNA, the CDR3 is TGTGCCAGCAGTTTTGGGGACTACAACACCGGGGAGCTGTTTTTT.

The CDR3 sequence: CASSQDLNSPLHF. CDR3 in DNA: TGTGCCAGCAGCCAGGACCTTAATTCACCCCTCCACTTT. The chain uses TRBV7-3 and TRBJ1-6, with D unresolved. The V and J ends lost 5 bases and 6 bases respectively, with 8 bases between them. The CDR3 is made up of 13 amino acids. Germline CDR1 and CDR2: SGHTA and FQGTGA.

This clonotype was detected a few times. J is TRBJ2-7 and V is TRBV7-2, with D uncertain. Germline loops: CDR1 SGHTA, CDR2 FQGNSA. V was pared by 3 bases and J by 2 bases, with 5 bases between. This CDR3 region has 12 residues. The CDR3 sequence is CASSLDAYEQYF. CDR3 coding DNA: TGTGCCAGCAGCTTGGATGCCTACGAGCAGTACTTC.

The J gene is TRBJ2-6, the V gene TRBV5-1, with TRBD1 matching over 8 bases. V lost 1 base to trimming and J lost 4 bases; unmatched junction nucleotides: 7. Per the germline V gene, CDR1 is SGHRS and CDR2 is YFSETQ. The CDR3 loop spans 17 amino acids. The CDR3: CASSLSTGARGANVLTF. Here the CDR3 DNA reads TGCGCCAGCAGCTTGTCGACAGGGGCGCGGGGGGCCAACGTCCTGACTTTC.